These T cell receptor beta chains were read from a single sample in a study of lymphopenia after photon versus proton radiotherapy. The repertoire was sequenced with immunoSEQ multiplex PCR; TCRdb's copy has only in-frame clones and lacks some. The sample contains about 8,300 clones, around nine tenths of which appear only once. Sequencing used peripheral blood, obtained from a patient treated with photon-based radiotherapy. The source is an elderly man with cholangiocarcinoma. Each CDR3 is given with its conserved first and last residue. A D gene is named only where the DNA matches it firmly. Clone size is stated in some rows and not others, as once, few, many or a class when expanded.

CDR3	DNA	size	J	D	V
CASRVGSPSGANVLTF	TGCGCCAGCAGGGTGGGCTCGCCCTCTGGGGCCAACGTCCTGACTTTC	.	TRBJ2-6	.	TRBV5-1
CASSLKPLDSNQPQHF	TGTGCCAGCAGTTTAAAACCTCTTGATAGCAATCAGCCCCAGCATTTT	.	TRBJ1-5	.	TRBV27
CASSTRPPGPLLGNSPLHF	TGTGCCAGCAGTACCAGACCGCCGGGACCGCTCCTGGGCAATTCACCCCTCCACTTT	.	TRBJ1-6	.	TRBV27
CASNRPRDTQYF	TGTGCCAGCAACCGACCGAGAGATACGCAGTATTTT	.	TRBJ2-3	.	TRBV2
CASSSPWTGGTYEQYF	TGTGCCAGCAGTTCGCCCTGGACAGGGGGGACCTACGAGCAGTACTTC	.	TRBJ2-7	TRBD1	TRBV28
CASSEVAGGDTQYF	TGCGCCAGCAGTGAGGTGGCGGGGGGGGATACGCAGTATTTT	once	TRBJ2-3	TRBD2	TRBV10-2
CSVERVNYGYTF	TGCAGCGTTGAAAGGGTTAACTATGGCTACACCTTC	.	TRBJ1-2	.	TRBV29-1
CAWKGSSYNEQFF	TGTGCCTGGAAGGGGAGCTCCTACAATGAGCAGTTCTTC	.	TRBJ2-1	.	TRBV30
CASTSGGSYEQYF	TGTGCCAGTACAAGCGGGGGGTCCTACGAGCAGTACTTC	.	TRBJ2-7	TRBD2	TRBV19
CASSLGLSKQSAPAF	TGCGCCAGCAGCTTGGGGTTGTCGAAGCAATCAGCCCCAGCATTT	.	TRBJ1-5	.	TRBV5-1
CASSSPDRGAGELFF	TGTGCCAGCAGCTCGCCGGACAGGGGCGCCGGGGAGCTGTTTTTT	once	TRBJ2-2	TRBD1	TRBV5-6
CASSFLQGAVVTEAFF	TGTGCCAGCAGCTTCCTACAGGGGGCTGTTGTTACTGAAGCTTTCTTT	once	TRBJ1-1	TRBD1	TRBV7-9
CASSSRSWDLGNQPQHF	TGTGCCAGCAGTTCACGATCTTGGGACCTAGGCAATCAGCCCCAGCATTTT	.	TRBJ1-5	.	TRBV27
CAWSPTRELFF	TGTGCCTGGAGTCCTACCAGGGAGCTGTTTTTT	.	TRBJ2-2	.	TRBV30
CASGLGLKGPNQPQHF	TGTGCTAGTGGTTTGGGTTTAAAAGGGCCCAATCAGCCCCAGCATTTT	.	TRBJ1-5	.	TRBV12-5
CASVYSGTNTGELFF	TGTGCCAGCGTATACTCCGGGACTAACACCGGGGAGCTGTTTTTT	.	TRBJ2-2	.	TRBV7-9
CSVLTGGAETQYF	TGCAGCGTATTAACAGGGGGCGCAGAGACCCAGTACTTC	once	TRBJ2-5	TRBD1	TRBV29-1
CASTAPPWGQFF	TGTGCCAGCACCGCGCCCCCATGGGGGCAGTTCTTC	.	TRBJ2-1	.	TRBV28
CASSLAGQVPSYEQYF	TGTGCCAGCAGCTTAGCGGGCCAGGTTCCCTCCTACGAGCAGTACTTC	.	TRBJ2-7	.	TRBV7-2
CASSSGQDTDTQYF	TGTGCCAGCAGCTCCGGACAGGACACAGATACGCAGTATTTT	.	TRBJ2-3	TRBD1	TRBV5-4
CASSWGGLNTEAFF	TGTGCCAGCAGCTGGGGGGGCCTTAACACTGAAGCTTTCTTT	.	TRBJ1-1	.	TRBV5-4
CASRQGPYEQYF	TGTGCCAGTCGACAGGGGCCGTACGAGCAGTACTTC	.	TRBJ2-7	TRBD1	TRBV18
CASSLGASGHTGELFF	TGTGCCAGCAGCTTGGGGGCATCCGGGCACACCGGGGAGCTGTTTTTT	few	TRBJ2-2	.	TRBV5-6
CASSRGLAGGNEQFF	TGTGCCAGCAGTAGGGGGCTAGCGGGAGGGAATGAGCAGTTCTTC	.	TRBJ2-1	TRBD2	TRBV7-3
CASSPEGTSSYEQYF	TGTGCCAGCAGCCCCGAGGGGACCAGCTCCTACGAGCAGTACTTC	.	TRBJ2-7	.	TRBV7-9
CASSLETSGEQFF	TGCGCCAGCAGCCTCGAGACTAGCGGTGAGCAGTTCTTC	few	TRBJ2-1	TRBD2	TRBV5-1
CASSLGTQGPPEAFF	TGCGCCAGTAGCTTGGGAACACAGGGTCCCCCTGAAGCTTTCTTT	.	TRBJ1-1	.	TRBV5-1
CASSPPTDSGGDTQYF	TGTGCCAGCTCACCACCGACAGATTCAGGGGGAGATACGCAGTATTTT	.	TRBJ2-3	TRBD1	TRBV18
CASKRGSVNTEAFF	TGTGCCAGCAAAAGGGGATCGGTGAACACTGAAGCTTTCTTT	.	TRBJ1-1	.	TRBV28
CSVEVTKRGGYEQYF	TGCAGCGTTGAAGTCACGAAGCGGGGGGGGTACGAGCAGTACTTC	.	TRBJ2-7	TRBD2	TRBV29-1
CATAAGQTQYF	TGTGCCACCGCGGCGGGTCAGACCCAGTACTTC	.	TRBJ2-5	.	TRBV15
CASSFGTGVFEQYF	TGTGCCAGCAGCTTCGGGACAGGGGTCTTCGAGCAGTACTTC	.	TRBJ2-7	TRBD1	TRBV5-6
CASSRQQGNTIYF	TGCGCCAGCAGCAGACAGCAGGGAAACACCATATATTTT	.	TRBJ1-3	.	TRBV4-1
CASSEIGLAGKSGELFF	TGTGCCAGCAGTGAAATAGGACTAGCGGGTAAATCCGGGGAGCTGTTTTTT	.	TRBJ2-2	TRBD2	TRBV2
CASSSGLSYNEKLFF	TGTGCCAGCAGCTCTGGCCTCAGCTATAATGAAAAACTGTTTTTT	.	TRBJ1-4	.	TRBV5-6
CASSLVWDNHQPQHF	TGTGCCAGCAGCTTAGTTTGGGACAACCATCAGCCCCAGCATTTT	.	TRBJ1-5	.	TRBV7-8
CATSIQGRETQYF	TGTGCCACCAGCATCCAGGGCCGAGAGACCCAGTACTTC	.	TRBJ2-5	.	TRBV15
CATTDLRTALNQPQHF	TGTGCCACCACCGACCTTAGGACAGCCCTAAATCAGCCCCAGCATTTT	.	TRBJ1-5	.	TRBV15
CASSWDRGWGYTF	TGCGCCAGCAGTTGGGACAGGGGCTGGGGCTACACCTTC	.	TRBJ1-2	TRBD1	TRBV5-1
CASSIGVRETQYF	TGTGCCAGTAGTATAGGGGTCCGGGAGACCCAGTACTTC	.	TRBJ2-5	.	TRBV19
CASSQIGEHGYTF	TGCGCCAGCAGTCAGATAGGGGAGCATGGCTACACCTTC	once	TRBJ1-2	.	TRBV4-1
CASSLGGVPAGTGELFF	TGTGCCAGCAGCTTAGGGGGGGTTCCGGCTGGGACCGGGGAGCTGTTTTTT	.	TRBJ2-2	.	TRBV7-2
CASSLATSRQETQYF	TGTGCCAGCAGTTTGGCAACCTCGCGGCAAGAGACCCAGTACTTC	.	TRBJ2-5	.	TRBV11-1
CASSEGDSFQPQHF	TGTGCCAGCAGCGAAGGGGACAGTTTTCAGCCCCAGCATTTT	.	TRBJ1-5	TRBD1	TRBV6-1
CASSLGISPLHF	TGTGCCAGCAGCTTAGGGATTTCACCCCTCCACTTT	.	TRBJ1-6	.	TRBV7-5
CAWRPGQFNEKLFF	TGTGCCTGGAGGCCGGGACAGTTTAATGAAAAACTGTTTTTT	.	TRBJ1-4	TRBD1	TRBV30
CASSWNRVFLNYEQYF	TGTGCCAGCAGTTGGAACAGGGTCTTTCTAAACTACGAGCAGTACTTC	.	TRBJ2-7	.	TRBV28
CAWSGGIGEQYF	TGTGCCTGGAGTGGGGGGATAGGTGAGCAGTACTTC	.	TRBJ2-7	.	TRBV30
CASSKEGEPTYEQYF	TGCGCCAGCAGCAAGGAAGGGGAGCCCACGTACGAGCAGTACTTC	.	TRBJ2-7	.	TRBV5-1
CASSLEGPADTQYF	TGTGCCAGCAGCCTCGAAGGGCCCGCGGATACGCAGTATTTT	.	TRBJ2-3	.	TRBV5-6
CASSPRDRGTYGYTF	TGTGCCAGCAGCCCACGGGACAGGGGGACCTATGGCTACACCTTC	.	TRBJ1-2	TRBD1	TRBV5-6
CASSQGGGHIYEQYF	TGTGCCAGCAGCCAAGGTGGGGGGCATATTTACGAGCAGTACTTC	.	TRBJ2-7	.	TRBV14
CASSLLGIAGTSSETQYF	TGTGCCAGCAGCTTATTGGGTATAGCGGGGACTTCCTCCGAGACCCAGTACTTC	.	TRBJ2-5	TRBD2	TRBV7-7
CASSLGVMNTEAFF	TGCGCCAGCAGCTTGGGGGTAATGAACACTGAAGCTTTCTTT	.	TRBJ1-1	.	TRBV5-1
CASSTGQGARGYTF	TGTGCCAGCAGTACAGGACAGGGGGCAAGGGGCTACACCTTC	few	TRBJ1-2	TRBD1	TRBV28